The 7 T cell receptor beta chains below all came from one sample that was sequenced in a study of T cells in Graves' hyperthyroidism and ophthalmopathy. RNA transcripts provided the source from which TCR beta CDR3 regions were amplified. HTBI primers were the set used in a first-round RT-PCR of the TCR CDR3. Each CDR3 protein gets one entry after TCRdb re-called the multiplex PCR reads with MiXCR. The table records about 300,000 distinct CDR3 sequences, around 19% of them present only once. What was sequenced was blood. These receptors were taken from a man aged 45-65 years with Graves' ophthalmopathy.

This clonotype was counted many times. This rearrangement joins TRBV2 to TRBJ2-1; 8 nucleotides agree with TRBD2. V shed 6 bases and J 10 bases; nucleotides not matched to a gene: 5. Germline V CDR1 and CDR2: SNHLY, FYNNEI. The CDR3 contains 12 residues. Written as DNA, the CDR3 is TGTGCCAGCAGCCCAGCGGGAGACGAGCAGTTCTTC. Encoded protein: CASSPAGDEQFF.

Ten or more counts support this clonotype. The V gene is TRBV2, the J gene TRBJ2-5; D is perhaps TRBD1 or TRBD2 (5 bases each). The CDR3 loop spans 14 amino acids. Trimming took off 7 bases at V and 0 bases at J, with 12 bases between the two ends. The germline gives CDR1 SNHLY, CDR2 FYNNEI. CDR3 DNA sequence: TGTGCCAGCAACGACGGGGCGTACCAAGAGACCCAGTACTTC. Its protein product is CASNDGAYQETQYF.

This clonotype was seen many times. V is TRBV5-5 and J is TRBJ2-3; D is possibly TRBD1 or TRBD2 (5 bases each). Deletions cut 2 bases from V and 0 bases from J, with 10 bases between. Germline lookup yields CDR1 SGHKS and CDR2 YYEKEE (reference sequence). CDR3 length: 15 residues. In DNA, the CDR3 is TGTGCCAGCAGCTTCGGGGCTCATAGCACAGATACGCAGTATTTT. Translating it yields CASSFGAHSTDTQYF.

J is TRBJ1-2 and V is TRBV7-3, with TRBD1 matching 7 bases. With V trimmed by 5 bases and J by 6 bases, 6 bases remained unmatched. Germline V gene sequence: CDR1 SGHTA, CDR2 FQGTGA. CDR3 length equals 13 residues. CDR3 DNA sequence: TGTGCCAGCAGCGCCCAACAGGGGAATGGCTACACCTTC. This translates into CASSAQQGNGYTF.

The chain is built from TRBV30 and TRBJ2-7; no clear D. V was cut by 2 bases and J by 4 bases, with 12 bases left in between. The CDR3 runs 13 residues. Germline V CDR1 and CDR2: GTSNPN, SVGIG (reference sequence). The CDR3 reads CAWSKAGPYEQYF. The DNA of the CDR3 is TGTGCCTGGAGTAAGGCAGGACCATACGAGCAGTACTTC.

The chain combines TRBV24-1 with TRBJ2-1; D not certain. Trimming stripped 4 bases from V and 5 bases from J, with 5 bases between. The CDR3 sequence is 12 residues long. Per germline, CDR1 KGHDR and CDR2 SFDVKD. DNA for the CDR3: TGTGCCACCAGTGAGAATCACAATGAGCAGTTCTTC. Translation: CATSENHNEQFF.

This clonotype was seen a few times. The rearrangement links TRBV6-5 to TRBJ2-7; 9 positions agree with TRBD2. The ends lost 0 bases at V and 5 bases at J; junction bases unmatched: 17. The V gene's germline CDR1 is MNHEY and CDR2 SVGAGI. This CDR3 is built from 19 residues. The CDR3 here is CASSYSGRLISGRKNEQYF. CDR3 coding DNA: TGTGCCAGCAGTTACTCGGGCAGATTGATTAGCGGGAGAAAGAACGAGCAGTACTTC.